This T cell receptor beta chain came from a study of T cell responses to AZD1222 COVID-19 vaccine (dated by TCRdb to the early 2020s). A note on the overall study: Because spike-specific TCR depth and breadth did not differ between the two schedules, AZD1222 recipients who got a second dose at roughly 4 weeks were pooled with those who got a second dose at roughly 12 weeks. A total of just over 230 trial participants underwent TCR sequencing, of whom 207 received two doses of AZD1222 and some 25 received two doses of the MenACWY control vaccine. Trial participants were enrolled by age into 18-55, 56-69 and 70-plus year subgroups, with roughly 150, 30 and 60 TCR-sequenced participants respectively.

The CDR3 regions of human TCRbeta chains were analyzed by immunosequencing. The paper's data handling went like this. Repertoire TCRs were matched against a reference library of SARS-CoV-2-specific TCRs generated with the MIRA antigen-specificity platform. Breadth meant the fraction of unique TCRs that were SARS-CoV-2-associated, whereas depth meant the fraction of total T cells that were SARS-CoV-2-associated. Using the MIRA data, each spike-specific TCR was mapped to the spike region that the TCR reacts to and placed in a CD4 or CD8 class. Log10-transformed breadth and depth values were compared by one-way ANOVA with Sidak's multiple comparisons tests. Imported from immuneACCESS, the table was reduced by TCRdb to in-frame sequences with V and J called. These copies leave out some clones; in studies compared against another copy, an unresolved V gene accounts for under half, and the cause of the remainder is not known. V, J and clone size reflect that table, while D and trimming were determined from the DNA. Counted in this sample were some 110,000 clones; 80% to 85% of them appeared once. Around 9.9% of the sample lies in the top ten.

The germline ends are 11 bases apart after V is trimmed by 1 base and J by 2 bases. Reading the germline V gene gives CDR1 SGHVS and CDR2 FQNEAQ. Spanning cysteine to phenylalanine, the CDR3 consists of 15 amino acids. Just the 45-base CDR3 DNA is kept, in frame starting at base 1. What the time point label conveys for this sample: baseline before first vaccination. Vaccinee samples came from UK trials COV001 and COV002, including a single-blind randomized controlled phase 2/3 trial of AZD1222 (ChAdOx1 nCoV-19) in healthy adults. Trial participant PBMC samples were collected at day 0 and day 28 after the second dose for TCRbeta chain sequencing. Overall study outcomes, separate from this receptor: CD4 TCRs associated with the vaccine covered the entire spike protein, and the dominant responses were in regions 160-218 and 743-854. Conclusions about previously exposed vaccinees are limited because only a handful of AZD1222 recipients were SARS-CoV-2 seropositive at baseline. Reportedly, almost half of the unique spike-specific TCRs recognized epitopes lying outside the regions that are mutated in the B.1.351 and B.1.1.7 variants. Because no day 14 peak-response samples were available, repertoires were characterized only after the peak T cell response. Participants were mostly white British and included more females than males, and it was suggested by the authors that clonal diversity may have been underestimated. In the small 56-69-year group, the increase in depth fell short of significance, most likely because of low power. Spike-specific TCR breadth and depth rose significantly after two AZD1222 doses compared with day 0 and with MenACWY recipients.

A word on this clone: It lacks a known antigen. Per-base quality was not reported, and no clone a single base away is much larger than it.

This clonotype originated in an adult in good health. Sequencing used peripheral blood, obtained on day 0 of AZD1222 vaccination. The chain links TRBV7-8 with TRBJ2-5; a weak D assignment points to TRBD2 (6 bases agree). The DNA sequence reads TGTGCCAGCAGCTTAGGCCGGGGACTTCAAGAGACCCAGTACTTC. This sequence encodes CASSLGRGLQETQYF.